This TCR beta chain was captured in a study of Graves' ophthalmopathy and Graves' hyperthyroidism. V was trimmed by 7 bases and J by 3 bases, leaving 15 bases between them. The CDR3 has 14 amino acids. Amplification targeted the TCR beta CDR3 regions, with RNA transcripts as the source material. An opening RT-PCR round employed HTBI primers and preceded a second-round multiplex PCR. Each CDR3 protein gets one entry after TCRdb re-called the multiplex PCR reads with MiXCR. In the table there are hundreds of thousands of distinct CDR3 sequences, around a fifth of which are singletons. This clonotype has a count of ten or more.

This sequence joins TRBV12-3 or TRBV12-4 and TRBJ1-1; D might be TRBD1 (6 bases). The receptor was isolated from a woman aged 18-29 years with stable Graves' hyperthyroidism. Sequenced: peripheral blood. The CDR3 protein is CASNPQGLYTEAFF. The CDR3 DNA reads TGTGCCAGCAATCCACAGGGCCTGTACACTGAAGCTTTCTTT.